A selection of T cell receptor beta chains follows, all from one sample in a study of T cells in Graves' hyperthyroidism and ophthalmopathy. TCRdb itself ran the multiplex PCR reads through MiXCR, one entry per CDR3 protein. This sample has 300,000 or so distinct CDR3 sequences, with roughly 17% found just once. Sequenced material: blood. All receptors come from a man aged 25 to 40 with Graves' hyperthyroidism. Both conserved end residues are part of each CDR3.

J gene: TRBJ2-7
V gene: TRBV19
CDR3 protein: CASSMDRFYEQYF

J gene: TRBJ2-1
V gene: TRBV18
CDR3 protein: CASLQDNEQFF

J gene: TRBJ2-3
V gene: TRBV6-1
CDR3 protein: CASSPSGLAGGDTQYF

J gene: TRBJ2-1
V gene: TRBV7-2
CDR3 protein: CASCPGADEQFF

J gene: TRBJ2-3
V gene: TRBV4-1
CDR3 protein: CASSQTSDSTDTQYF

J gene: TRBJ2-2
V gene: TRBV18
CDR3 protein: CASSPSQGRRTGELFF

J gene: TRBJ2-2
V gene: TRBV29-1
CDR3 protein: CSVPKGSSTGELFF

J gene: TRBJ2-1
V gene: TRBV28
CDR3 protein: CAARRGGGEWEFF

J gene: TRBJ2-6
V gene: TRBV24-1
CDR3 protein: CATSDGDGSGANVLTF

J gene: TRBJ2-3
V gene: TRBV12-3/TRBV12-4
CDR3 protein: CASSFLSARSTDTQYF

J gene: TRBJ2-7
V gene: TRBV12-3/TRBV12-4
CDR3 protein: CASSLQLGSYEQYF

J gene: TRBJ2-7
V gene: TRBV20-1
CDR3 protein: CSARSDQGGEQYF

J gene: TRBJ1-1
V gene: TRBV28
CDR3 protein: CASSLGGIWNTEAFF

J gene: TRBJ2-1
V gene: TRBV6-2/TRBV6-3
CDR3 protein: CASSYLGGTPYNEQFF

J gene: TRBJ2-1
V gene: TRBV30
CDR3 protein: CAWSASLAGDHNEQFF

J gene: TRBJ2-2
V gene: TRBV28
CDR3 protein: CASSPWGGGFAGELFF

J gene: TRBJ2-5
V gene: TRBV7-9
CDR3 protein: CASSPHRGAGQKTQYF

J gene: TRBJ2-7
V gene: TRBV6-5
CDR3 protein: CASSYRGRDTHEQYF

J gene: TRBJ1-4
V gene: TRBV20-1
CDR3 protein: CSATQGTTNEKLFF

J gene: TRBJ1-1
V gene: TRBV18
CDR3 protein: CASSPVFGLNTEAFF

J gene: TRBJ2-7
V gene: TRBV27
CDR3 protein: CASTLGQLDYEQYF

J gene: TRBJ1-1
V gene: TRBV12-3/TRBV12-4
CDR3 protein: CASRGARGITEAFF

J gene: TRBJ2-3
V gene: TRBV12-3/TRBV12-4
CDR3 protein: CASSRGGDTQYF

J gene: TRBJ2-6
V gene: TRBV7-2
CDR3 protein: CASSRPGSSGANVLTF

J gene: TRBJ2-1
V gene: TRBV20-1
CDR3 protein: CSASTQRPNEQFF

J gene: TRBJ2-5
V gene: TRBV6-1
CDR3 protein: CAAEPRRGETQYF

J gene: TRBJ2-7
V gene: TRBV5-1
CDR3 protein: CASSSRPAGNEGAYEQYF

J gene: TRBJ2-1
V gene: TRBV12-3/TRBV12-4
CDR3 protein: CASSLGASGSGNEQFF

J gene: TRBJ2-7
V gene: TRBV12-3/TRBV12-4
CDR3 protein: CASRDSLRNEQYF

J gene: TRBJ2-2
V gene: TRBV19
CDR3 protein: CASNVGATNTGELFF

J gene: TRBJ2-7
V gene: TRBV6-1
CDR3 protein: CASSQTGKEQYF

J gene: TRBJ2-2
V gene: TRBV6-1
CDR3 protein: CASSNMGLAITGELFF

J gene: TRBJ2-7
V gene: TRBV29-1
CDR3 protein: CSVIGGNGEGEQYF

J gene: TRBJ2-3
V gene: TRBV20-1
CDR3 protein: CSARGVRESTDTQYF

J gene: TRBJ2-7
V gene: TRBV29-1
CDR3 protein: CSVEDSGSSEQYF

J gene: TRBJ2-7
V gene: TRBV28
CDR3 protein: CASSFSVTGYEQYF

J gene: TRBJ1-5
V gene: TRBV28
CDR3 protein: CASSPDREPYQPQHF

J gene: TRBJ2-1
V gene: TRBV5-1
CDR3 protein: CASSLVDRDSIYNEQFF

J gene: TRBJ2-7
V gene: TRBV12-3/TRBV12-4
CDR3 protein: CASSLRTSGRENYEQYF

J gene: TRBJ1-1
V gene: TRBV9
CDR3 protein: CASSGTGRTEAFF

J gene: TRBJ2-5
V gene: TRBV30
CDR3 protein: CAWSSGGAYPTQYF

J gene: TRBJ2-7
V gene: TRBV7-3
CDR3 protein: CASSLGPGRLYEQYF

J gene: TRBJ2-7
V gene: TRBV29-1
CDR3 protein: CSVEGMTYEQYF

J gene: TRBJ2-1
V gene: TRBV11-3
CDR3 protein: CASSLDRYRGSSYNEQFF

J gene: TRBJ2-7
V gene: TRBV20-1
CDR3 protein: CSAISGRGSYEQYF

J gene: TRBJ2-5
V gene: TRBV12-3/TRBV12-4
CDR3 protein: CASSPSKKGYQETQYF

J gene: TRBJ1-2
V gene: TRBV18
CDR3 protein: CASSQNRDRGYTF

J gene: TRBJ2-2
V gene: TRBV12-3/TRBV12-4
CDR3 protein: CASSADSGNPGELFF

J gene: TRBJ1-3
V gene: TRBV2
CDR3 protein: CASDPRGGQSGNTIYF